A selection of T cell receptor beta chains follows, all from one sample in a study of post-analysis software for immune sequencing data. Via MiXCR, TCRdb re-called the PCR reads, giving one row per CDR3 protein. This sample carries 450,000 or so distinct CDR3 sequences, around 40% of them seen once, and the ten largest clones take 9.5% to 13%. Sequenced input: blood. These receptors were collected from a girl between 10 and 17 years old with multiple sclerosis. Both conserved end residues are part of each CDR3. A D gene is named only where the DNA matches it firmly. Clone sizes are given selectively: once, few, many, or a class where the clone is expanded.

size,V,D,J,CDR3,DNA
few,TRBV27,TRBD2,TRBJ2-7,CASSSRVAGANEQYF,TGTGCCAGCAGTTCAAGGGTAGCGGGAGCGAACGAGCAGTACTTC
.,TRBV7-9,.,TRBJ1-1,CASIRGLNTEAFF,TGTGCCAGCATCCGGGGGTTGAACACTGAAGCTTTCTTT
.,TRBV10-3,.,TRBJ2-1,CAISEGGAIIEQFF,TGTGCCATCAGTGAGGGGGGGGCCATCATAGAGCAGTTCTTC
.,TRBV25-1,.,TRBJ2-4,CASSSQGREQYF,TGTGCCAGCAGTAGTCAGGGGCGGGAGCAGTACTTC
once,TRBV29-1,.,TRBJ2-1,CSVRGGWDEQFF,TGCAGCGTCAGGGGGGGGTGGGATGAGCAGTTCTTC
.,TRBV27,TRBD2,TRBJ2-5,CASSLGTREETQYF,TGTGCCAGCAGTTTAGGGACTAGGGAAGAGACCCAGTACTTC
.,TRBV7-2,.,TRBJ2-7,CASSAGRRNEQYF,TGTGCCAGCAGCGCCGGACGGCGCAACGAGCAGTACTTC
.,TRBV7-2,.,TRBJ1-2,CASSLGSRDGYTF,TGTGCCAGCAGCTTAGGATCACGAGATGGCTACACCTTC
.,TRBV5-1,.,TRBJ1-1,CASSADRDTEAFF,TGCGCCAGCAGCGCTGACAGAGACACTGAAGCTTTCTTT
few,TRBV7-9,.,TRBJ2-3,CASSLAVVRTDTQYF,TGTGCCAGCAGCTTAGCCGTGGTTCGGACAGATACGCAGTATTTT
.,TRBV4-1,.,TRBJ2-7,CASSRATGTAYEQYF,TGCGCCAGCAGCCGAGCGACAGGTACTGCCTACGAGCAGTACTTC
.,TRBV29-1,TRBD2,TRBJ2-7,CSVDRLAGGSSYEQYF,TGCAGCGTTGATCGGCTAGCGGGAGGGTCCTCCTACGAGCAGTACTTC
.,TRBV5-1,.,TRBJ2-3,CASSKEGSGATDTQYF,TGCGCCAGCAGCAAAGAGGGTAGCGGAGCCACAGATACGCAGTATTTT
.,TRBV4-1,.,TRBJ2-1,CASSQVPSSVRSYNEQFF,TGCGCCAGCAGCCAAGTCCCGAGTAGCGTGAGATCCTACAATGAGCAGTTCTTC
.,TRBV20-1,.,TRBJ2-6,CSATFFSGANVLTF,TGCAGTGCCACCTTCTTCTCTGGGGCCAACGTCCTGACTTTC
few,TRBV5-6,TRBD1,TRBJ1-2,CASSLRQGLNYGYTF,TGTGCCAGCAGCTTACGACAGGGCCTTAACTATGGCTACACCTTC
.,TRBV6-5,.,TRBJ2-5,CASSPGTETQYF,TGTGCCAGCAGTCCGGGCACAGAGACCCAGTACTTC
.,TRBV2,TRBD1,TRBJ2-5,CATGKGTELETQYF,TGTGCCACCGGGAAGGGGACAGAGCTGGAGACCCAGTACTTC
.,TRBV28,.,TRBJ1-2,CASKLRDIFYGYTF,TGTGCCAGCAAACTCCGGGACATCTTCTATGGCTACACCTTC
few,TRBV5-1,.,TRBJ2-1,CASSLDIQGNEQFF,TGCGCCAGCAGCTTGGATATACAGGGAAATGAGCAGTTCTTC
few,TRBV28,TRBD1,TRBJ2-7,CASRPGQDNYEQYF,TGTGCCAGCAGGCCGGGACAGGATAACTACGAGCAGTACTTC
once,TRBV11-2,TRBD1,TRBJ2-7,CASSSGTADYEQYF,TGTGCCAGCAGCTCCGGGACAGCTGACTACGAGCAGTACTTC
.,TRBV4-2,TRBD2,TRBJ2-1,CASSHRLLAGSSYNEQFF,TGTGCCAGCAGCCATCGCCTCCTAGCGGGAAGCTCCTACAATGAGCAGTTCTTC
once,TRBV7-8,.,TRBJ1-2,CASTRGPGHVNYGYTF,TGTGCCAGTACCCGGGGCCCGGGACACGTCAACTATGGCTACACCTTC